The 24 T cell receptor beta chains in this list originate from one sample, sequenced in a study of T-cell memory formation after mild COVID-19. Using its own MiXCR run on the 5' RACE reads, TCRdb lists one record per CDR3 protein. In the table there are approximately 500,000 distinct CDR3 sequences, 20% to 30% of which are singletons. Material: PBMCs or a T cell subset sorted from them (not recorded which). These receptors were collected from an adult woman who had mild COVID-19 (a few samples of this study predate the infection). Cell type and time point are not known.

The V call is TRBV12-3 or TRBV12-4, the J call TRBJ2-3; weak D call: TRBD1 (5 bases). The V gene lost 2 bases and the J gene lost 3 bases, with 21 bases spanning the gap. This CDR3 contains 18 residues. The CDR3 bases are TGTGCCAGCAGTTTAAGTTTGGGGCTAACTATGGGGACAGATACGCAGTATTTT. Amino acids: CASSLSLGLTMGTDTQYF.

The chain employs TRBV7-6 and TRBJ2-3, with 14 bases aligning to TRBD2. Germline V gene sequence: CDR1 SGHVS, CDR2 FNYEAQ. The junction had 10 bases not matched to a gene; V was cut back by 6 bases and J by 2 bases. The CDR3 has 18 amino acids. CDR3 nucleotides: TGTGCCAGCAGTCGGCCCCGACTAGCGGGGGGGCCCACAGATACGCAGTATTTT. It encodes CASSRPRLAGGPTDTQYF.

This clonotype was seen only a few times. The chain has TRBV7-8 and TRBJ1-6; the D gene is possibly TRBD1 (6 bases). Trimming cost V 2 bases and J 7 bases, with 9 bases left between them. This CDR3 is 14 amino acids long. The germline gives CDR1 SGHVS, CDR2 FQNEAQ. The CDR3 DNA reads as TGTGCCAGCAGCTTACGGAGGGGGAATTCACCCCTCCACTTT. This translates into CASSLRRGNSPLHF.

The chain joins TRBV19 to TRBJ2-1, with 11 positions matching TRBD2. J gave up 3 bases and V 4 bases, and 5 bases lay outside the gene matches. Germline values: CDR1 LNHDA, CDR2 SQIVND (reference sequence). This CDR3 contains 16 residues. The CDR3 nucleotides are TGTGCCAGTAGTACCCTTAGCGGGGGGGACTACAATGAGCAGTTCTTC. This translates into CASSTLSGGDYNEQFF.

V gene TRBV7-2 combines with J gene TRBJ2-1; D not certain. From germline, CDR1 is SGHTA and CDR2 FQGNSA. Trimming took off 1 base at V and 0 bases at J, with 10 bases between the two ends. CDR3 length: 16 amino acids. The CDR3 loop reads CASSLGSGYSYNEQFF. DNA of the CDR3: TGTGCCAGCAGCTTAGGGTCCGGGTACTCCTACAATGAGCAGTTCTTC.

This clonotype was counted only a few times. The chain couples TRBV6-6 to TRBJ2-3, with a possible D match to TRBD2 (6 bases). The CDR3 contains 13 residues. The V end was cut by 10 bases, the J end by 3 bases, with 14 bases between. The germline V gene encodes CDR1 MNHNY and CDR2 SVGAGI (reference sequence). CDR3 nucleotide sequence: TGTGCCACCTCGATCGGGGGTACAGATACGCAGTATTTT. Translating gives CATSIGGTDTQYF.

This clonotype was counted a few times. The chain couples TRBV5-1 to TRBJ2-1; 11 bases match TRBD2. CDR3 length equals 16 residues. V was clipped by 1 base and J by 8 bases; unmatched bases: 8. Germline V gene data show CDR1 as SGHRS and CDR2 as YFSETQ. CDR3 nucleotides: TGCGCCAGCAGCTTGATAGGACTAGCGGGTGCCGATGAGCAGTTCTTC. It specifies CASSLIGLAGADEQFF.

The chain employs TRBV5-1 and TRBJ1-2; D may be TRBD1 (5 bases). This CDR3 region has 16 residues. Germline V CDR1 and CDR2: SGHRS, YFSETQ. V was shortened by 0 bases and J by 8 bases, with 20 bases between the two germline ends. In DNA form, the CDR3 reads TGCGCCAGCAGCTTGGCCGTCATTGACAGTGGAGAAGGCTACACCTTC. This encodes CASSLAVIDSGEGYTF.

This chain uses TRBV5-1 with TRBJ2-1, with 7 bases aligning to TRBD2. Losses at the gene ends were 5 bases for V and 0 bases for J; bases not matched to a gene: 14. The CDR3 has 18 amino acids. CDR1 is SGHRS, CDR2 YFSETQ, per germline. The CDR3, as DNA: TGCGCCAGCAGGATTGTTGGGCGCGGGAGCCCCTCCTACAATGAGCAGTTCTTC. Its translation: CASRIVGRGSPSYNEQFF.

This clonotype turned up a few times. The CDR3: CASSWGHSTEAFF. The CDR3 nucleotides read TGTGCCAGCAGCTGGGGACACAGCACTGAAGCTTTCTTT. This rearrangement joins TRBV7-2 to TRBJ1-1; weak D call: TRBD1 (6 bases). Germline V gives CDR1 SGHTA, CDR2 FQGNSA. V shed 4 bases and J shed 4 bases, with 10 bases lying between them. This CDR3 contains 13 residues.

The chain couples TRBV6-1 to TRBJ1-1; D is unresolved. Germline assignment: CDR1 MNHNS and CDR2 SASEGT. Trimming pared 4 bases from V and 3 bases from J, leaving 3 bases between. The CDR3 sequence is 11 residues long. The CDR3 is CASSAHTEAFF. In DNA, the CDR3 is TGTGCCAGCAGTGCGCACACTGAAGCTTTCTTT.

The CDR3: CASSQEGSFRNTQYF. In DNA form, the CDR3 reads TGTGCCAGCAGCCAAGAGGGAAGCTTCCGGAATACGCAGTATTTT. The chain employs TRBV3-1 and TRBJ2-3; D is uncertain. Per the germline V gene, CDR1 is LGHDT and CDR2 is YNNKEL (reference sequence). This CDR3 has 15 residues. V lost 0 bases and J lost 7, with 14 bases in between.

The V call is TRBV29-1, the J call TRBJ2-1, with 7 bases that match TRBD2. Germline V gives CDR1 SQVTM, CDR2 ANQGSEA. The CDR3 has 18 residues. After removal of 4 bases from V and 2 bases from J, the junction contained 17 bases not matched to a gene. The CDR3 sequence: CSVAGSGIDQGAYNEQFF. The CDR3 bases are TGCAGCGTTGCTGGGAGCGGGATCGACCAAGGGGCCTACAATGAGCAGTTCTTC.

The CDR3 spells CASRDSSTGELFF. The CDR3 DNA reads TGCGCCAGCAGGGACAGCTCCACCGGGGAGCTGTTTTTT. This chain connects TRBV5-1 to TRBJ2-2; D perhaps matches TRBD1 (6 bases). Trimming took 5 bases from V and 4 from J, leaving 9 bases between them. The CDR3 spans 13 residues. The germline V gene encodes CDR1 SGHRS and CDR2 YFSETQ.

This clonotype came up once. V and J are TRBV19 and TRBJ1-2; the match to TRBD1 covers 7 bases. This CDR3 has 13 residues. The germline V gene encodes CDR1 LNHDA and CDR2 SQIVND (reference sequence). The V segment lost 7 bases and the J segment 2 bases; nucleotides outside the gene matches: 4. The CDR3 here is CASISTGNYGYTF. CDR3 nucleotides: TGTGCCAGTATCTCGACAGGGAACTATGGCTACACCTTC.

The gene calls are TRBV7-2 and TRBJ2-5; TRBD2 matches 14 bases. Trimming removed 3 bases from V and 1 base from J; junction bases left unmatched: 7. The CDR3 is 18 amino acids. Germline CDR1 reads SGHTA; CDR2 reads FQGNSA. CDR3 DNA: TGTGCCAGCAGCTTTGGACGACTAGCGGGAGGGGGCCAAGAGACCCAGTACTTC. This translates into CASSFGRLAGGGQETQYF.

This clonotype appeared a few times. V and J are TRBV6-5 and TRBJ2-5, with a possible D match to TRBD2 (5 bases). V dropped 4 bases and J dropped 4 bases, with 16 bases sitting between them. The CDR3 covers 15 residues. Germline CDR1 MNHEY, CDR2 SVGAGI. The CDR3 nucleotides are TGTGCCAGCAGTTCCAACCCGATGGGGAGAGAGACCCAGTACTTC. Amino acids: CASSSNPMGRETQYF.

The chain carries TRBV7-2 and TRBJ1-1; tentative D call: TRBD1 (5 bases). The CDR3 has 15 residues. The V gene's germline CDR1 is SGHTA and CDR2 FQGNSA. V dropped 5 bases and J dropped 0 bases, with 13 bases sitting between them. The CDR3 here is CASSRHGGMNTEAFF. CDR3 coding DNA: TGTGCCAGCAGCCGCCATGGGGGGATGAACACTGAAGCTTTCTTT.

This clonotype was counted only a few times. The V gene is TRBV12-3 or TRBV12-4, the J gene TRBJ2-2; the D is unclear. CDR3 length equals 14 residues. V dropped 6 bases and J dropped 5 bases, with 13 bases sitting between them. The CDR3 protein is CASSKHSRTGELFF. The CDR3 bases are TGTGCCAGCAGCAAACATAGCAGGACCGGGGAGCTGTTTTTT.

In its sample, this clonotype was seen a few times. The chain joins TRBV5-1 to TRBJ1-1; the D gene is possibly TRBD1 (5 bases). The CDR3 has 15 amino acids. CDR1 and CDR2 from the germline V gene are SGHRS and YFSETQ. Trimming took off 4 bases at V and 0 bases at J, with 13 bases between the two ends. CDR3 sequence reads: CASSVKGSMNTEAFF. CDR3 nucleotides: TGCGCCAGCAGCGTCAAGGGGTCCATGAACACTGAAGCTTTCTTT.

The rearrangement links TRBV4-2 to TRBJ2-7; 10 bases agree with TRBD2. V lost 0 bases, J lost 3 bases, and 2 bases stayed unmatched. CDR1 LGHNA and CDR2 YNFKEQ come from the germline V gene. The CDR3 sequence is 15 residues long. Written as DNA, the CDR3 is TGTGCCAGCAGCCAAGAGCTAGCGGGGGTCTACGAGCAGTACTTC. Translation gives CASSQELAGVYEQYF.

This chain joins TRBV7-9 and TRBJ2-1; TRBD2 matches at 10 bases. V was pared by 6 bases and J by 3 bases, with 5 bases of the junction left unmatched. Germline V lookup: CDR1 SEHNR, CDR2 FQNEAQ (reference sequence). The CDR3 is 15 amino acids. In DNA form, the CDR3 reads TGTGCCAGCAGAAAAGCGGGGGGGGACTACAATGAGCAGTTCTTC. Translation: CASRKAGGDYNEQFF.

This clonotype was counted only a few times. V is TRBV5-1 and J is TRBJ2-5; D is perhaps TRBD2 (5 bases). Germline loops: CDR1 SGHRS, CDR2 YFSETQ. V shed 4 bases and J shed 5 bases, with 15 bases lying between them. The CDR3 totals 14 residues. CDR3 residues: CASSPGRPGETQYF. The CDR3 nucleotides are TGCGCCAGCAGCCCGGGTCGGCCGGGGGAGACCCAGTACTTC.

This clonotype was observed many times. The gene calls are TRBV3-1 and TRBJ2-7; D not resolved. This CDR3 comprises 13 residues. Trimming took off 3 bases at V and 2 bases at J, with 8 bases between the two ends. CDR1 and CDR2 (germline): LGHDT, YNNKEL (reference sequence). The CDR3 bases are TGTGCCAGCAGCCACCACGGTACCTACGAGCAGTACTTC. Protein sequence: CASSHHGTYEQYF.